These 22 T cell receptor beta chains came from one sample sequenced in a study of chemoradiotherapy in HPV16-positive cancers. Profiling relied on immunoSEQ multiplex PCR, and the TCRdb table lists in-frame clones only, not all of them. The sample carries tens of thousands of clones, roughly 92% recorded once. Sequencing used blood, obtained from a patient who underwent chemoradiotherapy. Source of these receptors: a human donor with HPV-associated anogenital cancer.

V is TRBV5-1 and J is TRBJ1-2; the D gene is possibly TRBD1 (6 bases). Germline lookup yields CDR1 SGHRS and CDR2 YFSETQ. The CDR3 totals 14 residues. Trimming left V 0 bases short and J 6 bases short, with 12 bases between. CDR3 sequence reads: CASSLGTAGDGYTF. DNA for the CDR3: TGCGCCAGCAGCTTGGGGACAGCTGGCGATGGCTACACCTTC.

This clone was seen a single time. The chain carries TRBV25-1 and TRBJ2-2; the D is unclear. This CDR3 contains 14 residues. Trimming pared 3 bases from V and 6 bases from J, leaving 11 bases between. CDR1 is MGHDK and CDR2 is SYGVNS in the germline V gene. The CDR3 here is CASSDPSLAGELFF. The CDR3 region has the DNA TGTGCCAGCAGTGACCCGTCGCTCGCCGGGGAGCTGTTTTTT.

This rearrangement joins TRBV7-8 to TRBJ1-2; D call uncertain. Trimming pared 0 bases from V and 0 bases from J, leaving 14 bases between. Per germline, CDR1 SGHVS and CDR2 FQNEAQ. The CDR3 is 17 residues long. This CDR3 is CASSLAMPAPSNYGYTF. In nucleotides, the CDR3 is TGTGCCAGCAGCTTAGCGATGCCAGCCCCTTCTAACTATGGCTACACCTTC.

This chain links TRBV4-1 with TRBJ2-1; D is unresolved. There are 14 residues in the CDR3. Germline CDR1 MGHRA, CDR2 YSYEKL. V lost 1 base and J 7 bases, leaving 11 bases between the germline ends. The CDR3 nucleotides are TGCGCCAGCAGCCAAGTTCCGGGTGGGAATGAGCAGTTCTTC. This encodes CASSQVPGGNEQFF.

The V gene is TRBV5-1, the J gene TRBJ1-6; D is ambiguous. V lost 4 bases, J lost 10 bases, and 12 bases lay in between. CDR3 length: 13 residues. CDR1 and CDR2 (germline): SGHRS, YFSETQ. The CDR3 DNA reads as TGCGCCAGCAGCGTTGTTCCGGACTCACCCCTCCACTTT. It codes for CASSVVPDSPLHF.

This chain uses TRBV5-1 with TRBJ1-3; tentative D call: TRBD1 (6 bases). Germline V CDR1 and CDR2: SGHRS, YFSETQ. CDR3 length: 15 amino acids. V was clipped by 5 bases and J by 0 bases, with 12 bases between them. The CDR3 sequence: CASSRDISSGNTIYF. The CDR3 DNA follows: TGCGCCAGCAGTCGGGACATCTCCTCTGGAAACACCATATATTTT.

This chain connects TRBV9 to TRBJ2-1; 7 positions match TRBD1. V lost 3 bases to trimming and J lost 0 bases; unmatched junction nucleotides: 3. The CDR3 loop spans 15 amino acids. Germline CDR1 is SGDLS and CDR2 is YYNGEE. This chain's CDR3 is CASSESGGSYNEQFF. The CDR3 region has the DNA TGTGCCAGCAGCGAATCAGGGGGCTCCTACAATGAGCAGTTCTTC.

This chain connects TRBV5-5 to TRBJ2-7, with 8 bases fitting TRBD1. The length of the CDR3 is 14 residues. Germline CDR1 and CDR2: SGHKS and YYEKEE (reference sequence). V lost 1 base, J lost 4 bases, and 4 bases stayed unmatched. The CDR3 loop reads CASSLWQGAYEQYF. The DNA of the CDR3 is TGTGCCAGCAGCTTGTGGCAGGGGGCTTACGAGCAGTACTTC.

The chain joins TRBV2 to TRBJ2-1; 7 bases are shared with TRBD1. This CDR3 has 12 residues. V dropped 9 bases and J dropped 3; count of bases not matched to a gene: 2. Germline CDR1 SNHLY, CDR2 FYNNEI. DNA for the CDR3: TGTGCCAGGGGGACAGTCTACAATGAGCAGTTCTTC. It codes for CARGTVYNEQFF.

This chain links TRBV2 with TRBJ2-7; D not certain. Germline V gives CDR1 SNHLY, CDR2 FYNNEI. This CDR3 is 11 amino acids long. V lost 3 bases and J lost 3, with 3 bases in between. As DNA, the CDR3 is TGTGCCAGCAGTGACTACTACGAGCAGTACTTC. It encodes CASSDYYEQYF. The variable domain in full, completed from reference TRBV2 and TRBJ2-7, reads EPEVTQTPSHQVTQMGQEVILRCVPISNHLYFYWYRQILGQKVEFLVSFYNNEISEKSEIFDDQFSVERPDGSNFTLKIRSTKLEDSAMYFCASSDYYEQYFGPGTRLTVT.

The chain couples TRBV5-1 to TRBJ1-2; the D gene is possibly TRBD1 (5 bases). The CDR3 is 16 residues long. V was pared by 2 bases and J by 0 bases, with 14 bases between. Germline loops: CDR1 SGHRS, CDR2 YFSETQ. CDR3: CASSFTDTGANYGYTF. In nucleotides, the CDR3 is TGCGCCAGCAGCTTTACAGATACGGGGGCTAACTATGGCTACACCTTC. Using reference TRBV5-1 and TRBJ1-2 for the parts outside the CDR3, the full variable domain is KAGVTQTPRYLIKTRGQQVTLSCSPISGHRSVSWYQQTPGQGLQFLFEYFSETQRNKGNFPGRFSGRQFSNSRSEMNVSTLELGDSALYLCASSFTDTGANYGYTFGSGTRLTVV.

The chain employs TRBV2 and TRBJ1-1; possible D gene TRBD1, 5 bases. V was shortened by 6 bases and J by 4 bases, with 15 bases between the two germline ends. The CDR3 loop spans 14 amino acids. In germline, CDR1 is SNHLY, CDR2 FYNNEI. The CDR3 is CASRGDIGSTEAFF. CDR3 in DNA: TGTGCCAGCAGGGGGGATATCGGGAGCACTGAAGCTTTCTTT. The full variable domain, rest sourced from reference TRBV2 and TRBJ1-1, is EPEVTQTPSHQVTQMGQEVILRCVPISNHLYFYWYRQILGQKVEFLVSFYNNEISEKSEIFDDQFSVERPDGSNFTLKIRSTKLEDSAMYFCASRGDIGSTEAFFGQGTRLTVV.

This chain connects TRBV5-6 to TRBJ1-2; D uncertain. The CDR3 covers 14 residues. V dropped 0 bases and J dropped 2 bases, with 8 bases sitting between them. Germline V lookup: CDR1 SGHDT, CDR2 YYEEEE. CDR3 sequence (DNA): TGTGCCAGCAGCTTGGATGTAGGGAACTATGGCTACACCTTC. This codes for CASSLDVGNYGYTF.

The genes are TRBV27 and TRBJ1-5, with 7 bases matching TRBD1. Germline-derived CDR1 and CDR2 are MNHEY and SMNVEV (reference sequence). The ends lost 4 bases at V and 4 bases at J; junction bases unmatched: 7. The CDR3 consists of 15 residues. The CDR3 sequence: CASSSGTDANQPQHF. The CDR3 bases are TGTGCCAGCAGTTCCGGGACAGACGCAAATCAGCCCCAGCATTTT.

This chain uses TRBV29-1 with TRBJ2-3, with D perhaps being TRBD1 or TRBD2 (5 bases each). Trimming removed 4 bases from V and 10 bases from J, with 21 bases in between. Germline V lookup: CDR1 SQVTM, CDR2 ANQGSEA. The CDR3 spans 14 residues. The CDR3 protein is CSVATTRDQTAQYF. The DNA of the CDR3 is TGCAGCGTTGCCACGACCCGGGACCAAACGGCGCAGTATTTT.

The rearrangement links TRBV18 to TRBJ1-3, with D possibly being TRBD1 (6 bases). Germline-derived CDR1 and CDR2 are KGHSH and LQKENI. V dropped 3 bases and J dropped 0 bases, with 6 bases sitting between them. This CDR3 region has 14 residues. CDR3 DNA sequence: TGTGCCAGCTCACCGGACAGCTCTGGAAACACCATATATTTT. Its translation is CASSPDSSGNTIYF.

The CDR3, as DNA: TGTGCCAGCAGTCTTCGGACACTTGGCTACACCTTC. The encoded protein is CASSLRTLGYTF. The V call is TRBV27, the J call TRBJ1-2, with a weak D call TRBD1 (5 bases). Trimming removed 5 bases at V and 7 bases at J, with 11 bases between. Germline V gene sequence: CDR1 MNHEY, CDR2 SMNVEV (reference sequence). The CDR3 is 12 residues long.

The J gene is TRBJ1-2, the V gene TRBV5-4, with D perhaps matching TRBD1 (5 bases). CDR1 is SGHNT and CDR2 is YYREEE in the germline V gene (reference sequence). The CDR3 has 15 amino acids. Trimming removed 1 base from V and 4 bases from J, with 14 bases in between. DNA for the CDR3: TGTGCCAGCAGCTTGACCTCAGGGTATAGCTATGGCTACACCTTC. It yields the protein CASSLTSGYSYGYTF.

V usage is TRBV6-1 and J usage is TRBJ2-7; 8 nucleotides line up with TRBD2. This CDR3 region has 14 residues. V trimming: 4 bases; J trimming: 3 bases; junction bases outside the gene matches: 5. Germline assignment: CDR1 MNHNS and CDR2 SASEGT. The CDR3 DNA follows: TGTGCCAGCAGTGCGGGGGGGTACCACTACGAGCAGTACTTC. It specifies CASSAGGYHYEQYF.

The CDR3 reads CASSEQGGGNSPLHF. In DNA form, the CDR3 reads TGTGCCAGCAGCGAACAGGGTGGTGGTAATTCACCCCTCCACTTT. The V and J genes are TRBV7-6 and TRBJ1-6; D possibly corresponds to TRBD1 (6 bases). Trimming cost V 5 bases and J 6 bases, with 14 bases left between them. CDR1 and CDR2 from the germline V gene are SGHVS and FNYEAQ. CDR3 length: 15 residues.

This clone showed up just once. In nucleotides, the CDR3 is TGTGCCAGCAGTTCCATGACGATGGGGGGGGCAAGGGCAAAGAACACCGGGGAGCTGTTTTTT. It codes for CASSSMTMGGARAKNTGELFF. The chain employs TRBV28 and TRBJ2-2; maybe TRBD2 (7 bases). Germline CDR1 is MDHEN and CDR2 is SYDVKM. Trimming stripped 4 bases from V and 1 base from J, with 28 bases between. The CDR3 is made up of 21 amino acids.

The chain is built from TRBV2 and TRBJ1-1, with D possibly TRBD1 on 6 matching bases. CDR3 length: 14 amino acids. Trimming removed 5 bases from V and 5 bases from J, with 15 bases in between. Looked up from germline, CDR1 is SNHLY and CDR2 is FYNNEI. The DNA for the CDR3 is TGTGCCAGCAGTATTCGACAGGAAGGGACTGAAGCTTTCTTT. Translated, it gives CASSIRQEGTEAFF.